The 12 T cell receptor beta chains presented below share a single source sample, sequenced in a study of identical twins. TCRdb recomputed calls from the 5' RACE reads with MiXCR, one row per CDR3 protein. The repertoire consists of hundreds of thousands of distinct CDR3 sequences, with about 20% occurring once and the leading ten covering around 13%. These sequences were also reported in another study, on T cells expressing NK-cell markers.

Input material: PBMCs. Every receptor here comes from a young woman in good health.

This clonotype occurred many times. This chain links TRBV12-3 or TRBV12-4 with TRBJ2-7; TRBD1 agrees at 8 bases. The CDR3 spans 15 residues. Trimming removed 4 bases from V and 1 base from J; junction bases left unmatched: 6. CDR3 sequence: CASSSGQGKSYEQYF. CDR3 DNA sequence: TGTGCCAGCAGTTCCGGACAGGGAAAATCCTACGAGCAGTACTTC.

This clonotype has just a few counts. The chain is built from TRBV11-2 and TRBJ2-6; tentatively, D is TRBD1 (5 bases). V gave up 2 bases and J gave up 2 bases, with 7 bases separating them. This CDR3 spans 15 amino acids. Germline lookup yields CDR1 SGHAT and CDR2 FQNNGV. The CDR3 region is CASSLSGPGANVLTF. The CDR3 DNA reads as TGTGCCAGCAGCTTATCAGGGCCTGGGGCCAACGTCCTGACTTTC. The whole variable domain, remainder taken from reference TRBV11-2 and TRBJ2-6, is EAGVAQSPRYKIIEKRQSVAFWCNPISGHATLYWYQQILGQGPKLLIQFQNNGVVDDSQLPKDRFSAERLKGVDSTLKIQPAKLEDSAVYLCASSLSGPGANVLTFGAGSRLTVL.

The V and J genes are TRBV20-1 and TRBJ2-7; 9 nucleotides line up with TRBD1. V dropped 5 bases and J dropped 3; count of bases not matched to a gene: 8. The CDR3 covers 14 residues. Germline assignment: CDR1 DFQATT and CDR2 SNEGSKA (reference sequence). The CDR3 nucleotides read TGCAGTGCTGCCCCGGGACAGGGTTTCTACGAGCAGTACTTC. Amino acids: CSAAPGQGFYEQYF.

This clonotype was observed a few times. The V gene is TRBV7-2, the J gene TRBJ2-7; D is possibly TRBD1 (5 bases). There are 15 residues in the CDR3. Germline V gene sequence: CDR1 SGHTA, CDR2 FQGNSA. V was cut by 1 base and J by 8 bases, with 18 bases left in between. The CDR3 sequence is CASSLEGDPYFQQYF. As DNA, the CDR3 is TGTGCCAGCAGCTTAGAAGGGGATCCCTATTTCCAGCAGTACTTC.

This clonotype was recorded a few times. The V and J genes are TRBV12-3 or TRBV12-4 and TRBJ2-1; 10 positions match TRBD2. The V gene end was trimmed by 1 base and the J gene end by 7 bases; junction bases not matched to a gene: 7. The CDR3 is 16 amino acids. CDR3 bases: TGTGCCAGCAGTTTAGGGCCTAGCGGGAGTTGGAATGAGCAGTTCTTC. This gives the protein CASSLGPSGSWNEQFF.

This clonotype was recorded at least ten times. This chain joins TRBV11-2 and TRBJ2-7, with 8 bases matching TRBD2. The CDR3 consists of 17 residues. V trimming: 1 base; J trimming: 2 bases; junction bases outside the gene matches: 10. From germline, CDR1 is SGHAT and CDR2 FQNNGV. This CDR3 is CASSLGGYGRVTYEQYF. The CDR3 DNA is TGTGCCAGCAGCTTAGGCGGGTACGGGAGGGTAACCTACGAGCAGTACTTC.

This clonotype was picked up a small number of times. The J gene is TRBJ2-5, the V gene TRBV7-9, with no clear D. The CDR3 covers 13 residues. Germline V gene lookup returns CDR1 SEHNR and CDR2 FQNEAQ (reference sequence). V was shortened by 6 bases and J by 1 base, with 9 bases between the two germline ends. This chain's CDR3 is CASSLYRQETQYF. Written as DNA, the CDR3 is TGTGCCAGCAGTCTCTACCGCCAAGAGACCCAGTACTTC.

This clonotype was counted between two and nine times. The chain employs TRBV20-1 and TRBJ2-5; D may be TRBD2 (5 bases). V lost 5 bases to trimming and J lost 5 bases, with 15 bases between them. The CDR3 totals 13 residues. CDR1 and CDR2 (germline): DFQATT, SNEGSKA (reference sequence). The CDR3 spells CSASRDLGETQYF. CDR3 DNA sequence: TGCAGTGCTTCACGGGATCTGGGGGAGACCCAGTACTTC.

CDR3 sequence: CASSDRPGQTYEQYF. The DNA for the CDR3 is TGCGCCAGCAGTGACAGACCGGGGCAAACCTACGAGCAGTACTTC. The chain joins TRBV10-2 to TRBJ2-7, with D perhaps TRBD1 or TRBD2 (5 bases each). V shed 3 bases and J shed 2 bases, with 14 bases lying between them. CDR3 length: 15 residues. Germline V CDR1 and CDR2: WSHSY, SAAADI.

This chain connects TRBV24-1 to TRBJ2-1; 7 bases line up with TRBD2. The germline gives CDR1 KGHDR, CDR2 SFDVKD. CDR3 size: 16 residues. Trimming cost V 5 bases and J 6 bases; bases outside gene matches: 12. Here the CDR3 reads CATSGGAGSTINEQFF. DNA for the CDR3: TGTGCCACCAGTGGGGGAGCGGGAAGTACCATCAATGAGCAGTTCTTC.

In DNA, the CDR3 is TGCGCCAGCAGCTCGGGACATGCCGCCTTGGAGCAGTACTTC. It encodes CASSSGHAALEQYF. The V and J genes are TRBV5-1 and TRBJ2-7, with D maybe TRBD1 (6 bases). In germline, CDR1 is SGHRS, CDR2 YFSETQ. V was clipped by 3 bases and J by 7 bases, with 17 bases between them. There are 14 residues in the CDR3.

In its sample, this clonotype was seen a few times. V and J are TRBV9 and TRBJ2-1; a possible D gene is TRBD2 (5 bases). This CDR3 has 14 amino acids. Germline V gene lookup returns CDR1 SGDLS and CDR2 YYNGEE. With 0 bases removed from V and 8 bases from J, the gap between germline ends came to 12 bases. Written as DNA, the CDR3 is TGTGCCAGCAGCGTAGGTCCCGGAGGCCATGAGCAGTTCTTC. The encoded protein is CASSVGPGGHEQFF. Together with reference TRBV9 and TRBJ2-1, the CDR3 gives the full variable domain: DSGVTQTPKHLITATGQRVTLRCSPRSGDLSVYWYQQSLDQGLQFLIQYYNGEERAKGNILERFSAQQFPDLHSELNLSSLELGDSALYFCASSVGPGGHEQFFGPGTRLTVL.